This T cell receptor beta chain was captured in a study of radiotherapy plus CTLA-4 blockade in lung cancer. Whole-study findings and limits: TCR clones of tumor origin grew in blood after radiotherapy plus ipilimumab.

Comments on this clone: Antigen: not known.

Generated by immunoSEQ multiplex PCR, the TCRdb table keeps only in-frame clones and is missing some. The table has about 85,000 clones, about 90% seen once. The ends lost 3 bases at V and 4 bases at J; junction bases unmatched: 7. In germline, CDR1 is SGHRS, CDR2 YFSETQ. CDR3 size: 14 residues. Source: peripheral blood, taken from a patient treated with radiotherapy plus ipilimumab. The V and J genes are TRBV5-1 and TRBJ2-7, with 7 bases lining up with TRBD1. This sequence originates from a human donor with non-small cell lung cancer who had a partial response to radiotherapy plus ipilimumab. CDR3 DNA: TGCGCCAGCAGCTCCTCAGGGGGAAGGTACGAGCAGTACTTC. It encodes CASSSSGGRYEQYF.